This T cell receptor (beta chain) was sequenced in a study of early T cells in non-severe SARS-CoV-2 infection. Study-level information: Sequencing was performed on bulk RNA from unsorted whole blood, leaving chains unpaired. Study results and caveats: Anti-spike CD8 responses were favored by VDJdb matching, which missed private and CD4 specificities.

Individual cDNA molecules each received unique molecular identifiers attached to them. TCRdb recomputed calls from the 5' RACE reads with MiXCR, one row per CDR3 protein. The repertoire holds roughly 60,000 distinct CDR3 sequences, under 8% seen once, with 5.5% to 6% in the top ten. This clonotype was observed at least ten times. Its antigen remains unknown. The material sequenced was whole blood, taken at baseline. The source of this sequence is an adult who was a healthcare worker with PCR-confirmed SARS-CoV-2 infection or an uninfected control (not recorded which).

CDR3: CAWERDRAYNEQFF. The CDR3 DNA sequence: TGTGCCTGGGAGCGGGACCGGGCTTACAATGAGCAGTTCTTC. The chain recombines TRBV30 with TRBJ2-1; 7 nucleotides align to TRBD2. The CDR3 totals 14 residues. Looked up from germline, CDR1 is GTSNPN and CDR2 is SVGIG (reference sequence). J lost 4 bases, V lost 5 bases, and 8 bases had no gene match.